The 19 T cell receptor beta chains presented below share a single source sample, sequenced in a study of blood T cell repertoires in COVID-19. Sequenced by immunoSEQ multiplex PCR; TCRdb stores in-frame clones only, minus some. The table lists 300,000 to 400,000 clones, roughly 90% of them singletons. Sequenced material: peripheral blood. These receptors originate from a woman aged 25 to 39 with COVID-19, enrolled during active disease.

CDR3 sequence reads: CASSLRDSLGGELFF. Here the CDR3 DNA reads TGTGCCAGCAGCTTACGAGACAGCCTTGGCGGGGAGCTGTTTTTT. The genes are TRBV5-4 and TRBJ2-2, with D tentatively TRBD1 (5 bases). The CDR3 runs 15 residues. Trimming cost V 2 bases and J 7 bases, with 15 bases left between them. CDR1 SGHNT and CDR2 YYREEE come from the germline V gene (reference sequence). The entire variable domain, with the rest obtained from reference TRBV5-4 and TRBJ2-2, is as follows: ETGVTQSPTHLIKTRGQQVTLRCSSQSGHNTVSWYQQALGQGPQFIFQYYREEENGRGNFPPRFSGLQFPNYSSELNVNALELDDSALYLCASSLRDSLGGELFFGEGSRLTVL.

This clone was counted ten times or more. The chain joins TRBV2 to TRBJ2-5; TRBD1 matches 9 bases. V was pared by 5 bases and J by 4 bases, with 8 bases of the junction left unmatched. Germline CDR1 SNHLY, CDR2 FYNNEI. CDR3 size: 15 residues. DNA of the CDR3: TGTGCCAGCAGTCGGGGACAGGGAGGGGGAGAGACCCAGTACTTC. It translates to CASSRGQGGGETQYF.

The rearrangement joins TRBV7-2 to TRBJ1-1; the D gene is possibly TRBD1 (6 bases). This CDR3 region has 14 residues. The germline gives CDR1 SGHTA, CDR2 FQGNSA. V lost 6 bases to trimming and J lost 1 base, with 12 bases between them. The CDR3 DNA reads TGTGCCAGCAGACCGGGACAAGCGAACACTGAAGCTTTCTTT. Translation gives CASRPGQANTEAFF. The full variable domain, rest sourced from reference TRBV7-2 and TRBJ1-1, is GAGVSQSPSNKVTEKGKDVELRCDPISGHTALYWYRQSLGQGLEFLIYFQGNSAPDKSGLPSDRFSAERTGGSVSTLTIQRTQQEDSAVYLCASRPGQANTEAFFGQGTRLTVV.

This clone came up many times. The chain recombines TRBV24-1 with TRBJ2-1; 13 bases line up with TRBD2. CDR3 length equals 17 residues. The trim removed 4 bases at V and 7 bases at J, leaving 9 bases unmatched. Germline V gene data show CDR1 as KGHDR and CDR2 as SFDVKD. This CDR3 is CATSDSTGLAGVNEQFF. CDR3 bases: TGTGCCACCAGTGACTCTACAGGACTAGCGGGAGTGAATGAGCAGTTCTTC.

The chain recombines TRBV3-1 (or the pseudogene TRBV3-2) with TRBJ2-2; the D gene is possibly TRBD1 (6 bases). V shed 1 base and J shed 0 bases, with 9 bases lying between them. The germline gives CDR1 LGHDT, CDR2 YNNKEL (reference sequence). The CDR3 is 16 residues long. For the CDR3, the DNA is TGTGCCAGCAGCCAAGGGGGGCAGACGAACACCGGGGAGCTGTTTTTT. This encodes CASSQGGQTNTGELFF.

The genes are TRBV2 and TRBJ1-1; TRBD1 agrees at 10 bases. The V segment lost 7 bases and the J segment 4 bases; nucleotides outside the gene matches: 6. There are 14 residues in the CDR3. Germline V gene sequence: CDR1 SNHLY, CDR2 FYNNEI. The CDR3: CASTVDRGPTEAFF. The CDR3 nucleotides are TGTGCCAGCACTGTAGACAGGGGGCCCACTGAAGCTTTCTTT. Full variable domain (remainder filled in from reference TRBV2 and TRBJ1-1): EPEVTQTPSHQVTQMGQEVILRCVPISNHLYFYWYRQILGQKVEFLVSFYNNEISEKSEIFDDQFSVERPDGSNFTLKIRSTKLEDSAMYFCASTVDRGPTEAFFGQGTRLTVV.

The chain recombines TRBV30 with TRBJ1-1; D possibly corresponds to TRBD1 (5 bases). Germline loops: CDR1 GTSNPN, CDR2 SVGIG (reference sequence). Trimming pared 5 bases from V and 3 bases from J, leaving 13 bases between. The CDR3 is 13 residues long. CDR3 protein: CAWVGGEDTEAFF. DNA of the CDR3: TGTGCCTGGGTGGGGGGTGAAGACACTGAAGCTTTCTTT.

The chain is built from TRBV5-6 and TRBJ2-3, with 10 positions matching TRBD1. The ends lost 3 bases at V and 4 bases at J; junction bases unmatched: 8. The CDR3 spans 16 residues. Per germline, CDR1 SGHDT and CDR2 YYEEEE. The CDR3 nucleotides read TGTGCCAGCAGCTCCCTCTTGACAGGGGGCGCAGATACGCAGTATTTT. Its translation: CASSSLLTGGADTQYF.

This chain uses TRBV6-5 with TRBJ2-7, with TRBD1 matching 10 bases. Germline-derived CDR1 and CDR2 are MNHEY and SVGAGI. This CDR3 comprises 14 residues. V shed 6 bases, J shed 2 bases, and the junction held 4 bases outside the gene matches. The CDR3 nucleotides read TGTGCCAGCAGAAGTGACAGGGGGCCCTACGAGCAGTACTTC. This codes for CASRSDRGPYEQYF.

This chain joins TRBV6-5 and TRBJ1-1; perhaps TRBD1 as D (5 bases). Germline V CDR1 and CDR2: MNHEY, SVGAGI. The CDR3 extends over 13 amino acids. V dropped 7 bases and J dropped 0 bases, with 9 bases sitting between them. CDR3: CASTRAMNTEAFF. The CDR3, as DNA: TGTGCCAGCACCAGGGCCATGAACACTGAAGCTTTCTTT.

V usage is TRBV19 and J usage is TRBJ2-3; 9 positions match TRBD2. V was clipped by 3 bases and J by 4 bases; unmatched bases: 8. The CDR3 sequence is 16 residues long. The V gene's germline CDR1 is LNHDA and CDR2 SQIVND (reference sequence). The CDR3 DNA follows: TGTGCCAGTAGTATTACTGGCGGGAGGGGTGCAGATACGCAGTATTTT. This sequence encodes CASSITGGRGADTQYF.

This clone came up once. The chain carries TRBV6-1 and TRBJ1-5; D call uncertain. This CDR3 comprises 13 residues. Germline V gene lookup returns CDR1 MNHNS and CDR2 SASEGT. The germline V and J ends were trimmed by 1 base and 10 bases, with 11 bases remaining between them. As DNA, the CDR3 is TGTGCCAGCAGTGAAGTGGGAGGTATACCCCAGCATTTT. Amino acid sequence: CASSEVGGIPQHF.

The V call is TRBV19, the J call TRBJ1-5; TRBD1 aligns across 8 bases. Germline CDR1 LNHDA, CDR2 SQIVND (reference sequence). The V and J ends lost 3 bases and 5 bases, in that order; junction bases with no gene match: 6. The CDR3 consists of 15 residues. CDR3 in amino acids: CASSMGDRIYQPQHF. DNA of the CDR3: TGTGCCAGTAGTATGGGGGACAGGATTTATCAGCCCCAGCATTTT.

This sequence joins TRBV29-1 and TRBJ1-2, with 10 bases fitting TRBD1. The germline CDR1 and CDR2 sequences are SQVTM and ANQGSEA. V was clipped by 7 bases and J by 0 bases; unmatched bases: 2. This CDR3 is 13 amino acids long. This CDR3 is CSAGTGANYGYTF. In nucleotides, the CDR3 is TGCAGCGCCGGGACAGGGGCTAACTATGGCTACACCTTC.

The chain joins TRBV2 to TRBJ2-5; 7 nucleotides agree with TRBD2. CDR3 length equals 13 residues. Germline CDR1 is SNHLY and CDR2 is FYNNEI. The junction had 2 bases not matched to a gene; V was cut back by 7 bases and J by 0 bases. The CDR3 here is CASMREYQETQYF. The CDR3 region has the DNA TGTGCCAGCATGCGGGAGTACCAAGAGACCCAGTACTTC. Complete variable domain (other parts from reference TRBV2 and TRBJ2-5): EPEVTQTPSHQVTQMGQEVILRCVPISNHLYFYWYRQILGQKVEFLVSFYNNEISEKSEIFDDQFSVERPDGSNFTLKIRSTKLEDSAMYFCASMREYQETQYFGPGTRLLVL.

V and J are TRBV28 and TRBJ1-4, with 7 bases matching TRBD1. The CDR3 is made up of 17 amino acids. After removal of 6 bases from V and 5 bases from J, the junction contained 15 bases not matched to a gene. The germline V gene has CDR1 MDHEN and CDR2 SYDVKM. CDR3 in DNA: TGTGCCAGCAGCCCTAACAGGGGTGGGGGGAAGAATGAAAAACTGTTTTTT. Residues: CASSPNRGGGKNEKLFF.

This CDR3 reads CASSSDKGGTEAFF. The CDR3 nucleotides read TGCGCCAGCAGCTCGGATAAGGGGGGGACTGAAGCTTTCTTT. The rearrangement joins TRBV5-1 to TRBJ1-1, with D possibly TRBD1 on 6 matching bases. With 3 bases removed from V and 5 bases from J, the gap between germline ends came to 14 bases. CDR3 length: 14 amino acids. Germline-derived CDR1 and CDR2 are SGHRS and YFSETQ.

The chain uses TRBV27 and TRBJ2-7, with 9 bases aligning to TRBD1. The CDR3 has 19 amino acids. Trimming cost V 5 bases and J 0 bases; bases outside gene matches: 17. Looked up from germline, CDR1 is MNHEY and CDR2 is SMNVEV (reference sequence). CDR3 protein: CASSTLTTSRQGGSYEQYF. The CDR3, as DNA: TGTGCCAGCAGTACCCTCACAACCTCAAGACAGGGGGGCTCCTACGAGCAGTACTTC.

This clone turned up a few times. V usage is TRBV2 and J usage is TRBJ2-2, with 9 nucleotides matching TRBD1. This CDR3 has 14 amino acids. V was pared by 6 bases and J by 6 bases, with 5 bases of the junction left unmatched. The germline V gene encodes CDR1 SNHLY and CDR2 FYNNEI. CDR3 protein: CASSRQGDAGELFF. As DNA, the CDR3 is TGTGCCAGCAGCCGACAGGGGGATGCCGGGGAGCTGTTTTTT.